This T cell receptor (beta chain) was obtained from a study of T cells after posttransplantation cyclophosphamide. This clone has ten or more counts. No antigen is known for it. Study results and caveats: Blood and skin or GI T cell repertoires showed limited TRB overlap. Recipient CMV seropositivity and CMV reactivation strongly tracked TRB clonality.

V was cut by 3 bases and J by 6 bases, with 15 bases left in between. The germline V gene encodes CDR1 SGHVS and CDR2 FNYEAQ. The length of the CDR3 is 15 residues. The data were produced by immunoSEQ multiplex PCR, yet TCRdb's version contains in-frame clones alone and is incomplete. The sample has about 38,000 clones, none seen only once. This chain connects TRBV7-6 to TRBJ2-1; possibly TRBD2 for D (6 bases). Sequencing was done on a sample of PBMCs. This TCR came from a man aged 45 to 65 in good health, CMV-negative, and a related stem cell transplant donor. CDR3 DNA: TGTGCCAGCAGCTTTGGGGGGTATGTTGGCAATGAGCAGTTCTTC. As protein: CASSFGGYVGNEQFF.